These T cell receptor beta chains were read from a single sample in a study of OX40 agonist ivuxolimab in advanced cancers. Sequenced by immunoSEQ multiplex PCR; TCRdb stores in-frame clones only, minus some. This table has over 65,000 clones, about 92% appearing once. Source: CD4+ or CD8+ T cells sorted from blood, taken in a trial of the OX40 agonist ivuxolimab. The origin of the receptors is an adult with an advanced solid tumor such as melanoma, head and neck, liver or kidney cancer. Both conserved end residues are part of each CDR3. The order of the fields is V gene, D gene, J gene, clone size, CDR3 DNA, CDR3 protein. D genes are given only for firm matches. Size is stated for part of the rows, as once, few or many counts, or as a class when the clone is expanded.

>TRBV5-1|NA|TRBJ2-7|NA
TGCGCCAGCAGCTTAGGTGGCGGGACTGCTGCCTACGAGCAGTACTTC
CASSLGGGTAAYEQYF
>TRBV7-2|NA|TRBJ1-4|once
TGTGCCAGCAGCAATGGACCTGGCGGAGAAAAACTGTTTTTT
CASSNGPGGEKLFF
>TRBV25-1|TRBD1|TRBJ1-1|NA
TGTGCCAGCAGTGTACAGGGGAGGGGGACTGAAGCTTTCTTT
CASSVQGRGTEAFF
>TRBV11-3|NA|TRBJ1-6|NA
TGTGCCAGCAGCCGAAACACAGGTGACTCACCCCTCCACTTT
CASSRNTGDSPLHF
>TRBV7-9|NA|TRBJ1-3|once
TGTGCCAGCAGCCAAAGGGGGGTATCTGGAAACACCATATATTTT
CASSQRGVSGNTIYF
>TRBV19|NA|TRBJ1-1|NA
TGTGCCTCCCAAAGGACGGAGAACACTGAAGCTTTCTTT
CASQRTENTEAFF
>TRBV6-4|NA|TRBJ2-2|once
TGTGCCAGCAGTGTTCAGGGGACCGGGGAGCTGTTTTTT
CASSVQGTGELFF
>TRBV5-1|TRBD1|TRBJ1-1|NA
TGCGCCAGCAGCTTAGAGACAGGGAAGTGGAACACTGAAGCTTTCTTT
CASSLETGKWNTEAFF
>TRBV11-3|NA|TRBJ1-1|NA
TGTGCCAGCAGCTTAGCCCCAGGGGCGAACACTGAAGCTTTCTTT
CASSLAPGANTEAFF
>TRBV11-3|TRBD2|TRBJ2-1|NA
TGTGCCAGCAGCTTACGCGGCGGGAGTACCTACAATGAGCAGTTCTTC
CASSLRGGSTYNEQFF
>TRBV7-9|TRBD2|TRBJ2-1|NA
TGTGCCAGCAGCTTTGGGACTAGCGGGTACAATGAGCAGTTCTTC
CASSFGTSGYNEQFF